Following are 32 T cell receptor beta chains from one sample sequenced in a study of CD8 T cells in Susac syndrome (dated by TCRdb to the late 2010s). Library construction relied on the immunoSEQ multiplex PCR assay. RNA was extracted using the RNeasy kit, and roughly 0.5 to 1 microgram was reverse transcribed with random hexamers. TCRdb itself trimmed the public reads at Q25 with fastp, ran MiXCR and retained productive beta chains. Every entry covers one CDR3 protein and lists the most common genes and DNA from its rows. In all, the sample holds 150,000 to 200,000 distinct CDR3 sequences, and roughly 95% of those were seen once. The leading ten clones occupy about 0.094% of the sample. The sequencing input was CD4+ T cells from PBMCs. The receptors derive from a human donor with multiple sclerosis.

The CDR3 region is CASSQDGVDGEKNIQYF. CDR3 coding DNA: TGTGCCAGCAGCCAAGATGGGGTAGATGGGGAGAAAAACATTCAGTACTTC. The chain couples TRBV4-2 to TRBJ2-4; D possibly corresponds to TRBD2 (5 bases). Germline V CDR1 and CDR2: LGHNA, YNFKEQ. CDR3 size: 17 residues. V shed 0 bases and J shed 4 bases, with 16 bases lying between them.

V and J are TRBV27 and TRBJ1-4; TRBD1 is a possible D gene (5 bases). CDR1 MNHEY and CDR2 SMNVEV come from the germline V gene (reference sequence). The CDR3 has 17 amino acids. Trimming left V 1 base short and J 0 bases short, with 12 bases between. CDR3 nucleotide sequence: TGTGCCAGCAGTTTATTTCCAGGAGGGGCAACTAATGAAAAACTGTTTTTT. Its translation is CASSLFPGGATNEKLFF.

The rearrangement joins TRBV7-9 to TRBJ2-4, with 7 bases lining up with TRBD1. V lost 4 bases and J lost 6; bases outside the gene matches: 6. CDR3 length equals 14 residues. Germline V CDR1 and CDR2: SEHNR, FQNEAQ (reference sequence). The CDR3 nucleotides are TGTGCCAGCAGCTCCGACAGGGAAATAAACATTCAGTACTTC. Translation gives CASSSDREINIQYF.

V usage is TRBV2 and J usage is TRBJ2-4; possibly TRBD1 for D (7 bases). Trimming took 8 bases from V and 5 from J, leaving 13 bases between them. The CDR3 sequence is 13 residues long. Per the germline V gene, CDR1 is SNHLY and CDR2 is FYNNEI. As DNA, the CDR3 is TGTGCCAGCGGCGGGACAGAACAAAACATTCAGTACTTC. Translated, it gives CASGGTEQNIQYF.

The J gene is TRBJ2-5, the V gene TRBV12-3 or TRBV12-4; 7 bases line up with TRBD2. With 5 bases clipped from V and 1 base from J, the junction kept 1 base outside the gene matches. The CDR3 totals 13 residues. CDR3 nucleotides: TGTGCCAGCAGTCGCGGGAGCCAAGAGACCCAGTACTTC. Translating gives CASSRGSQETQYF.

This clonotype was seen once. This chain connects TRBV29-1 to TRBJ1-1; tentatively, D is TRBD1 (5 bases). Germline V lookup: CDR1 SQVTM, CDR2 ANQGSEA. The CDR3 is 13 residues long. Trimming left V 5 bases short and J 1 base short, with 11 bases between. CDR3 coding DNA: TGCAGCGTTCGTAGTCAGGGGAACACTGAAGCTTTCTTT. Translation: CSVRSQGNTEAFF.

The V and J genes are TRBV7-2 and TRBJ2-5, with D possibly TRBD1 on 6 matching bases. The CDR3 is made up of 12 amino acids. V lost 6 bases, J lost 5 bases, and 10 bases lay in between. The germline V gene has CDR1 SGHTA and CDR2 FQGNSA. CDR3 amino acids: CASRPTGETQYF. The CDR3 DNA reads TGTGCCAGCAGACCAACAGGGGAGACCCAGTACTTC. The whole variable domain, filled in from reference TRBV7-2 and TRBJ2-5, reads GAGVSQSPSNKVTEKGKDVELRCDPISGHTALYWYRQSLGQGLEFLIYFQGNSAPDKSGLPSDRFSAERTGGSVSTLTIQRTQQEDSAVYLCASRPTGETQYFGPGTRLLVL.

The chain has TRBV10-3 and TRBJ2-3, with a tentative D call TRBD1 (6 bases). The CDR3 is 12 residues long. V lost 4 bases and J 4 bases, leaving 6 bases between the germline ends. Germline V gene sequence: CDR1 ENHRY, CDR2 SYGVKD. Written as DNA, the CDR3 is TGTGCCATCAGTGCAGGGGCAGATACGCAGTATTTT. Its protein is CAISAGADTQYF.

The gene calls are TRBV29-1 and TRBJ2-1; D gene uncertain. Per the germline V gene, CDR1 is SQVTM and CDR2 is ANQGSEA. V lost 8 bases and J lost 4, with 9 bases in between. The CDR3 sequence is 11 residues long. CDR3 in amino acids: CSTSLYNEQFF. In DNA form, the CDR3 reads TGCAGCACCTCCCTATACAATGAGCAGTTCTTC.

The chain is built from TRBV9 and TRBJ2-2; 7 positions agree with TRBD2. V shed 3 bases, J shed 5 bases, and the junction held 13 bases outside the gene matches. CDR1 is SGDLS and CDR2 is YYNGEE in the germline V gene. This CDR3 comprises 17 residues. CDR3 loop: CASSAWDAGADTGELFF. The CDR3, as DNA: TGTGCCAGCAGCGCTTGGGACGCGGGAGCGGATACCGGGGAGCTGTTTTTT.

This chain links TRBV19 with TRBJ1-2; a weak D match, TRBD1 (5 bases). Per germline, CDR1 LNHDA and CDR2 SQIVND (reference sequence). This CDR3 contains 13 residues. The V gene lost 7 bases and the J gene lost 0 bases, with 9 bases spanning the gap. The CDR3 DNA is TGTGCCAGTACCCGACAGTCTAACTATGGCTACACCTTC. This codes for CASTRQSNYGYTF.

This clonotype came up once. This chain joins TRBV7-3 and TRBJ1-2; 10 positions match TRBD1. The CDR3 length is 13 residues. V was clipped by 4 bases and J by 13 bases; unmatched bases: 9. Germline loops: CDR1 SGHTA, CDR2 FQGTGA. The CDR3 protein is CASSSGTGVFFTF. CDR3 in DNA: TGTGCCAGCAGCTCGGGGACAGGGGTTTTTTTCACCTTC.

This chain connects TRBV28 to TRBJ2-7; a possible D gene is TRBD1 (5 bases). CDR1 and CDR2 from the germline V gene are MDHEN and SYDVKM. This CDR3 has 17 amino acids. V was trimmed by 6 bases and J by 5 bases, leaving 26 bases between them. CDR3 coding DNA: TGTGCCAGCAGCTCGGTAGGACACTCGAAAAAAAGGAACGAGCAGTACTTC. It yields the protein CASSSVGHSKKRNEQYF.

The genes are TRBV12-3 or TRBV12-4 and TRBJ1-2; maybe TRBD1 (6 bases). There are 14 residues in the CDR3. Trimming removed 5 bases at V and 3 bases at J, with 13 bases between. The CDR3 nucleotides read TGTGCCAGCAGTCCACAGGGAGGACACTATGGCTACACCTTC. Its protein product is CASSPQGGHYGYTF.

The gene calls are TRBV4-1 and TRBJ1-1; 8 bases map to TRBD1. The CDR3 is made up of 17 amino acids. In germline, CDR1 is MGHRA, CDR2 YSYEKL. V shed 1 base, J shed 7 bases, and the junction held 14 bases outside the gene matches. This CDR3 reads CASSQATHGGQAFEAFF. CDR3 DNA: TGCGCCAGCAGCCAAGCAACCCACGGGGGACAGGCCTTTGAAGCTTTCTTT.

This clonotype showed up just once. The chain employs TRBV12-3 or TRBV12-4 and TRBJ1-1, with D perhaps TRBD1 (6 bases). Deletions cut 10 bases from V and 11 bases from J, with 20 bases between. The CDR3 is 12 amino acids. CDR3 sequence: CAITTGLSPAFF. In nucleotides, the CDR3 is TGTGCCATTACTACAGGGTTGTCGCCGGCTTTCTTT.

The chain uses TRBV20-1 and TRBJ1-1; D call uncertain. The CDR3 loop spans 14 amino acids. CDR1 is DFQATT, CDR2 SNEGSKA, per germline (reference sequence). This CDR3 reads CVPANSNLNTEAFF. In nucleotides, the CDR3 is TGCGTTCCTGCTAACAGTAACCTGAACACTGAAGCTTTCTTT.

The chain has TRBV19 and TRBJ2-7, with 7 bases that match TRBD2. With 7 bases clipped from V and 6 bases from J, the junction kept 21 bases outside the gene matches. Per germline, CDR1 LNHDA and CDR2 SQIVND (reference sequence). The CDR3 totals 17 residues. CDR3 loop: CASTPRWGGSTPGEQYF. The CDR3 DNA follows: TGTGCCAGTACCCCGAGGTGGGGCGGGAGTACCCCTGGCGAGCAGTACTTC.

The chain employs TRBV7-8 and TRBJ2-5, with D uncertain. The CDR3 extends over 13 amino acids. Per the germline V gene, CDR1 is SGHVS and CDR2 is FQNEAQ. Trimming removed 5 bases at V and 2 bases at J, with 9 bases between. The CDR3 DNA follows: TGTGCCAGCAGCCTAGAAAGACAAGAGACCCAGTACTTC. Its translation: CASSLERQETQYF.

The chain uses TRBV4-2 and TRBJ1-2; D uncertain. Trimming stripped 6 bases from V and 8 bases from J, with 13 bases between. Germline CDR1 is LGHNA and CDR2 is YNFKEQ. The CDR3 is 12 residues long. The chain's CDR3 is CASSPEGFGYTF. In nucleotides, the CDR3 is TGTGCCAGCAGTCCGGAAGGTTTCGGCTACACCTTC.

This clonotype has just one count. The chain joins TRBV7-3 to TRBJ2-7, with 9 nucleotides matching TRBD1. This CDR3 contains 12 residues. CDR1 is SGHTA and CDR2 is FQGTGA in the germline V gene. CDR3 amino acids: CARGQGWYEQYF. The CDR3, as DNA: TGTGCGAGGGGACAGGGATGGTACGAGCAGTACTTC.

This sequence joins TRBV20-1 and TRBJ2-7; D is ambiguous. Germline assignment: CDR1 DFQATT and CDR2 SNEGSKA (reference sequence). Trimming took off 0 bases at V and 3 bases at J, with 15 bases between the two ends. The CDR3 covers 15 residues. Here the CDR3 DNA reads TGCAGTGCTAGAGATCTGAATGGTGCTTACTACGAGCAGTACTTC. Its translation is CSARDLNGAYYEQYF.

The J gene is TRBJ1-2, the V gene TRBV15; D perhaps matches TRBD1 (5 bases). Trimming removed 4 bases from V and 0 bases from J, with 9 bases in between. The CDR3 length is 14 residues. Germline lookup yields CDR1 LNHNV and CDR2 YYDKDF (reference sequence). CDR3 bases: TGTGCCACCAGCACGGGGGGGACTAACTATGGCTACACCTTC. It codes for CATSTGGTNYGYTF.

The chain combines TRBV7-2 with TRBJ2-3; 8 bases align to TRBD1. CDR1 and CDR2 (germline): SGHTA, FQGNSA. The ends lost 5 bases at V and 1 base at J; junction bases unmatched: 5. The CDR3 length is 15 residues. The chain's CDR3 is CASSPDRVRTDTQYF. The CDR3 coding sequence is TGTGCCAGCAGCCCGGACAGGGTCCGCACAGATACGCAGTATTTT.

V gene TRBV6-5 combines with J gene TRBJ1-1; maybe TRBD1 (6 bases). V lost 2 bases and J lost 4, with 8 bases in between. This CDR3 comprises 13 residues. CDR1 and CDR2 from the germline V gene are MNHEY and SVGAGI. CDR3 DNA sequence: TGTGCCAGCAGTTACATAGGGGGCACTGAAGCTTTCTTT. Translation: CASSYIGGTEAFF.

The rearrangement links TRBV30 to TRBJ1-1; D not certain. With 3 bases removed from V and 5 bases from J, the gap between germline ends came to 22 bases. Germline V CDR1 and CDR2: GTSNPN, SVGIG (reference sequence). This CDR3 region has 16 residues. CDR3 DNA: TGTGCCTGGAGACAACGGGGTCGGGCGATATGGACTGAAGCTTTCTTT. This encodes CAWRQRGRAIWTEAFF.

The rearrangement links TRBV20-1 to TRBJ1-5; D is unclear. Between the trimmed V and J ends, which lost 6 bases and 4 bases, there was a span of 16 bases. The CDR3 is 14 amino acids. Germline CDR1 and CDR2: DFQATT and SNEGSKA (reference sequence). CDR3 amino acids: CSATSSGRNQPQHF. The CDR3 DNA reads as TGCAGTGCGACCTCGAGTGGGAGAAATCAGCCCCAGCATTTT.

CDR3: CASGLVTGPPVMNTEAFF. The CDR3, as DNA: TGTGCTAGTGGTTTGGTAACGGGCCCGCCAGTTATGAACACTGAAGCTTTCTTT. The rearrangement uses TRBV12-5 and TRBJ1-1; D uncertain. From germline, CDR1 is LGHNT and CDR2 FRNRAP. Deletions cut 0 bases from V and 0 bases from J, with 17 bases between. This CDR3 has 18 residues.

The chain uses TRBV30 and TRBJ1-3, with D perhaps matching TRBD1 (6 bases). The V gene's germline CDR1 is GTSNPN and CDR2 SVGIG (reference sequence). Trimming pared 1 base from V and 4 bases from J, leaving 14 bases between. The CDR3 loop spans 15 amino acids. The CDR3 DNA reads TGTGCCTGGAGTGGAGAAGGGGGGTGGGGAAACACCATATATTTT. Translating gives CAWSGEGGWGNTIYF.

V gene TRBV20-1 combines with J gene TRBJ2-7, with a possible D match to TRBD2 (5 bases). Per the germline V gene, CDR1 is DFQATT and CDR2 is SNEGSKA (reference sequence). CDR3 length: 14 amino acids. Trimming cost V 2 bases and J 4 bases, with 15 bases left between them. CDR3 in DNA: TGCAGTGCTAGACTAGACCTAGCCCGATACGAGCAGTACTTC. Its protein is CSARLDLARYEQYF.

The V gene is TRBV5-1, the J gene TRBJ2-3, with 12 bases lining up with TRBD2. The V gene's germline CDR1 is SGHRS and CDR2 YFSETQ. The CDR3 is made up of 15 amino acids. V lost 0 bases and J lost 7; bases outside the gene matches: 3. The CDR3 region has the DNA TGCGCCAGCAGCTTGGAACTAGCGGGAGGAAATACGCAGTATTTT. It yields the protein CASSLELAGGNTQYF.

The CDR3 sequence is CASSQDWADTQYF. The CDR3 DNA reads TGTGCCAGCAGCCAAGATTGGGCAGATACGCAGTATTTT. This rearrangement joins TRBV14 to TRBJ2-3; D call uncertain. V lost 0 bases to trimming and J lost 4 bases, with 5 bases between them. CDR3 size: 13 residues. Germline values: CDR1 SGHDN, CDR2 FVKESK.